The 12 T cell receptor beta chains given below trace back to one sample, sequenced in a study of early T cells in non-severe SARS-CoV-2 infection. Each CDR3 protein is one row after TCRdb ran MiXCR on the 5' RACE reads. Of tens of thousands of distinct CDR3 sequences in the sample, about 5% are singletons; the top ten hold approximately 5.4%. Sequencing used whole blood, obtained at baseline. Receptor source: an adult who was a healthcare worker with PCR-confirmed SARS-CoV-2 infection or an uninfected control (not recorded which).

V usage is TRBV7-3 and J usage is TRBJ2-2; D gene ambiguous. The CDR3 extends over 15 amino acids. Trimming left V 0 bases short and J 3 bases short, with 8 bases between. Germline assignment: CDR1 SGHTA and CDR2 FQGTGA. The CDR3 region is CASSLTAEYTGELFF. The DNA of the CDR3 is TGTGCCAGCAGCTTAACCGCAGAGTACACCGGGGAGCTGTTTTTT.

In this sample, this clonotype turned up many times. The V gene is TRBV18, the J gene TRBJ1-3; D is ambiguous. This CDR3 comprises 16 residues. Germline CDR1 and CDR2: KGHSH and LQKENI. V was shortened by 2 bases and J by 0 bases, with 11 bases between the two germline ends. In nucleotides, the CDR3 is TGTGCCAGCTCACCAGTCGACATTTCCTCTGGAAACACCATATATTTT. Translated, it gives CASSPVDISSGNTIYF.

This clonotype occurred many times. The chain links TRBV19 to TRBJ1-1; 8 bases fit TRBD1. V lost 5 bases and J lost 1; bases outside the gene matches: 3. Looked up from germline, CDR1 is LNHDA and CDR2 is SQIVND (reference sequence). The CDR3 spans 14 residues. The CDR3 DNA follows: TGTGCCAGTAGTCGAGACAGGGGGAACACTGAAGCTTTCTTT. It codes for CASSRDRGNTEAFF.

This clonotype has only a few counts. The gene calls are TRBV11-2 and TRBJ2-5; possibly TRBD2 for D (6 bases). CDR1 and CDR2 (germline): SGHAT, FQNNGV. V dropped 2 bases and J dropped 5 bases, with 18 bases sitting between them. CDR3 length equals 16 residues. CDR3 nucleotides: TGTGCCAGCAGCTTAAGGGACTTTTCCAAAATGGAGACCCAGTACTTC. Translation: CASSLRDFSKMETQYF.

The V gene is TRBV15, the J gene TRBJ2-3, with D perhaps matching TRBD1 (5 bases). The germline V and J ends were trimmed by 1 base and 4 bases, with 6 bases remaining between them. CDR1 LNHNV and CDR2 YYDKDF come from the germline V gene (reference sequence). The CDR3 is made up of 13 amino acids. Here the CDR3 reads CATSRGGSDTQYF. In DNA, the CDR3 is TGTGCCACCAGCAGAGGGGGCTCAGATACGCAGTATTTT.

This clonotype occurred many times. The chain links TRBV3-1 to TRBJ1-5, with D unclear. The CDR3 contains 12 residues. CDR1 is LGHDT, CDR2 YNNKEL, per germline (reference sequence). The V and J ends lost 0 bases and 6 bases respectively, with 3 bases between them. As DNA, the CDR3 is TGTGCCAGCAGCCAAGAGGGTCAGCCCCAGCATTTT. Amino acid sequence: CASSQEGQPQHF.

This clonotype was observed many times. The chain has TRBV14 and TRBJ1-1; D is uncertain. Trimming took off 4 bases at V and 3 bases at J, with 3 bases between the two ends. This CDR3 comprises 11 residues. The V gene's germline CDR1 is SGHDN and CDR2 FVKESK. Written as DNA, the CDR3 is TGTGCCAGCAGCCTTCACACTGAAGCTTTCTTT. It codes for CASSLHTEAFF.

This clonotype was detected many times. This chain uses TRBV7-3 with TRBJ1-6; D is unresolved. The CDR3 sequence is 14 residues long. Germline-derived CDR1 and CDR2 are SGHTA and FQGTGA. V lost 2 bases, J lost 5 bases, and 7 bases lay in between. Here the CDR3 reads CASSLGGDNSPLHF. The CDR3, as DNA: TGTGCCAGCAGCTTAGGTGGAGATAATTCACCCCTCCACTTT.

Many counts were recorded for this clonotype. The chain combines TRBV29-1 with TRBJ2-2; possible D gene TRBD1, 5 bases. The germline CDR1 and CDR2 sequences are SQVTM and ANQGSEA. There are 14 residues in the CDR3. Trimming stripped 0 bases from V and 1 base from J, with 6 bases between. CDR3 residues: CSVEDGQNTGELFF. As DNA, the CDR3 is TGCAGCGTTGAAGATGGACAGAACACCGGGGAGCTGTTTTTT.

This chain connects TRBV10-2 to TRBJ2-2; unclear D gene. The length of the CDR3 is 13 residues. V was shortened by 10 bases and J by 1 base, with 10 bases between the two germline ends. The germline V gene encodes CDR1 WSHSY and CDR2 SAAADI. Here the CDR3 reads CATVPLNTGELFF. DNA of the CDR3: TGCGCCACCGTACCTTTGAACACCGGGGAGCTGTTTTTT.

This clonotype was seen only a few times. The chain uses TRBV19 and TRBJ2-3; D unresolved. Germline loops: CDR1 LNHDA, CDR2 SQIVND (reference sequence). V shed 8 bases and J shed 5 bases, with 20 bases lying between them. This CDR3 is 15 amino acids long. The CDR3 is CASSPSYRFEDTQYF. The DNA of the CDR3 is TGTGCCAGTTCTCCATCCTATCGATTCGAAGATACGCAGTATTTT.

Ten or more counts support this clonotype. J is TRBJ2-3 and V is TRBV4-1; 14 bases agree with TRBD2. Germline assignment: CDR1 MGHRA and CDR2 YSYEKL. The J segment lost 6 bases and the V segment lost 0 bases, leaving 5 bases of the junction unmatched. The CDR3 contains 17 residues. The CDR3 is CASSQDGTSGSADTQYF. The CDR3 DNA is TGCGCCAGCAGCCAAGATGGGACTAGCGGGAGCGCCGATACGCAGTATTTT.